The 20 T cell receptor beta chains given below trace back to one sample, sequenced in a study of blood T cell repertoires in COVID-19. Some clones are missing from TCRdb's copy, which holds only in-frame ones; the method was immunoSEQ multiplex PCR. The sample has 150,000 or so clones, approximately 80% seen once. Material for sequencing was peripheral blood. The receptors originated from a human donor in a cohort sampled during active COVID-19.

The rearrangement uses TRBV5-1 and TRBJ2-2; D is perhaps TRBD2 (7 bases). The germline V gene encodes CDR1 SGHRS and CDR2 YFSETQ. Trimming stripped 4 bases from V and 2 bases from J, with 12 bases between. The CDR3 is 15 amino acids. CDR3 nucleotides: TGCGCCAGCAGCCGACGGGGGGCAAACACCGGGGAGCTGTTTTTT. Translation: CASSRRGANTGELFF. The full variable domain, completed using reference TRBV5-1 and TRBJ2-2, is KAGVTQTPRYLIKTRGQQVTLSCSPISGHRSVSWYQQTPGQGLQFLFEYFSETQRNKGNFPGRFSGRQFSNSRSEMNVSTLELGDSALYLCASSRRGANTGELFFGEGSRLTVL.

The chain uses TRBV15 and TRBJ2-5; TRBD2 might be the D (6 bases). The CDR3 covers 15 residues. Germline CDR1 reads LNHNV; CDR2 reads YYDKDF (reference sequence). The ends were cut back, 0 bases at V and 4 bases at J, with 12 bases in the middle. The CDR3 loop reads CATSRDLTGVETQYF. The CDR3 DNA reads TGTGCCACCAGCAGAGATTTAACGGGGGTAGAGACCCAGTACTTC.

The CDR3 sequence is CASSQDSGGGRLTQYF. For the CDR3, the DNA is TGCGCCAGCAGCCAAGACAGTGGGGGGGGCCGCCTTACGCAGTATTTT. The rearrangement uses TRBV4-3 and TRBJ2-3; the D gene is possibly TRBD2 (7 bases). V dropped 0 bases and J dropped 8 bases, with 18 bases sitting between them. Per the germline V gene, CDR1 is LGHNA and CDR2 is YSLEER. This CDR3 comprises 16 residues.

The J gene is TRBJ2-4, the V gene TRBV5-5, with TRBD2 as a possible D gene (5 bases). The V and J ends lost 3 bases and 0 bases respectively, with 16 bases between them. The CDR3 runs to 17 residues. Germline V gene data show CDR1 as SGHKS and CDR2 as YYEKEE (reference sequence). The DNA of the CDR3 is TGTGCCAGCAGCTCCCTGGGCCCGGCGGGAGCCAAAAACATTCAGTACTTC. This encodes CASSSLGPAGAKNIQYF.

The chain has TRBV9 and TRBJ1-1, with 9 bases identical to TRBD1. V gave up 0 bases and J gave up 4 bases; unmatched junction bases: 4. This CDR3 region has 15 residues. Looked up from germline, CDR1 is SGDLS and CDR2 is YYNGEE. The CDR3 protein is CASSVATGGFTEAFF. DNA of the CDR3: TGTGCCAGCAGCGTAGCGACAGGGGGTTTCACTGAAGCTTTCTTT.

The chain joins TRBV6-5 to TRBJ2-7; 9 positions agree with TRBD1. The germline CDR1 and CDR2 sequences are MNHEY and SVGAGI. After removal of 6 bases from V and 5 bases from J, the junction contained 11 bases not matched to a gene. CDR3 length: 15 residues. The CDR3, as DNA: TGTGCCAGCAGCCCCGGGTGGGACAGGGACCACGAGCAGTACTTC. Translating it yields CASSPGWDRDHEQYF.

This clone was counted a single time. This chain joins TRBV10-3 and TRBJ2-7; TRBD1 matches 9 bases. Looked up from germline, CDR1 is ENHRY and CDR2 is SYGVKD. This CDR3 region has 17 residues. Trimming cost V 10 bases and J 3 bases; bases outside gene matches: 19. The CDR3 here is CATQVAWPGTGYYEQYF. The CDR3 nucleotides read TGTGCCACCCAGGTGGCCTGGCCCGGGACAGGGTACTACGAGCAGTACTTC.

The chain has TRBV6-5 and TRBJ2-7; 7 nucleotides line up with TRBD1. The CDR3 has 14 amino acids. The J segment lost 4 bases and the V segment lost 4 bases, leaving 7 bases of the junction unmatched. Germline values: CDR1 MNHEY, CDR2 SVGAGI. CDR3 region: CASSSGTGVYEQYF. Written as DNA, the CDR3 is TGTGCCAGCAGTTCTGGAACAGGGGTATACGAGCAGTACTTC.

The V and J genes are TRBV6-5 and TRBJ2-3; the D gene is possibly TRBD2 (5 bases). V lost 7 bases and J lost 1, with 12 bases in between. In germline, CDR1 is MNHEY, CDR2 SVGAGI. This CDR3 has 14 amino acids. DNA of the CDR3: TGTGCCAGCAAACTAGAGCTTGGCACAGATACGCAGTATTTT. Amino acid sequence: CASKLELGTDTQYF.

This chain joins TRBV30 and TRBJ2-7, with a possible D match to TRBD2 (6 bases). CDR1 GTSNPN and CDR2 SVGIG come from the germline V gene (reference sequence). Deletions cut 0 bases from V and 3 bases from J, with 18 bases between. There are 16 residues in the CDR3. CDR3 in DNA: TGTGCCTGGAGTGTACAAAAGGGGACTCACCACTACGAGCAGTACTTC. It encodes CAWSVQKGTHHYEQYF.

The rearrangement joins TRBV6-5 to TRBJ1-5; D call uncertain. The V end was cut by 5 bases, the J end by 2 bases, with 10 bases between. The CDR3 is 14 amino acids. The germline gives CDR1 MNHEY, CDR2 SVGAGI. The CDR3 loop reads CASSRGEGNQPQHF. The CDR3 nucleotides read TGTGCCAGCAGTCGGGGAGAAGGCAATCAGCCCCAGCATTTT.

V usage is TRBV28 and J usage is TRBJ2-7; a weak D match, TRBD2 (5 bases). The V gene lost 3 bases and the J gene lost 9 bases, with 12 bases spanning the gap. The CDR3 extends over 12 amino acids. CDR1 is MDHEN, CDR2 SYDVKM, per germline. The CDR3 here is CASSFGFEGQYF. In DNA form, the CDR3 reads TGTGCCAGCAGTTTCGGTTTTGAGGGGCAGTACTTC.

This clone has only a few counts. This rearrangement joins TRBV10-1 to TRBJ1-5; 8 nucleotides line up with TRBD1. The V segment lost 8 bases and the J segment 6 bases; nucleotides outside the gene matches: 3. The CDR3 loop spans 12 amino acids. The germline gives CDR1 WNHNN, CDR2 SYGVQD (reference sequence). CDR3 in DNA: TGCGCCAGCGGACAGGGAACTCAGCCCCAGCATTTT. It is translated as CASGQGTQPQHF.

The chain is built from TRBV18 and TRBJ2-2, with D possibly being TRBD1 (6 bases). V was shortened by 3 bases and J by 2 bases, with 16 bases between the two germline ends. Germline V gene lookup returns CDR1 KGHSH and CDR2 LQKENI. The CDR3 spans 17 residues. In nucleotides, the CDR3 is TGTGCCAGCTCACCCCAACCTGGGACACTAAACACCGGGGAGCTGTTTTTT. Translated: CASSPQPGTLNTGELFF. The whole variable domain, remainder taken from reference TRBV18 and TRBJ2-2, is NAGVMQNPRHLVRRRGQEARLRCSPMKGHSHVYWYRQLPEEGLKFMVYLQKENIIDESGMPKERFSAEFPKEGPSILRIQQVVRGDSAAYFCASSPQPGTLNTGELFFGEGSRLTVL.

This chain joins TRBV7-2 and TRBJ1-6; D may be TRBD1 (5 bases). Deletions cut 1 base from V and 4 bases from J, with 8 bases between. Germline CDR1 reads SGHTA; CDR2 reads FQGNSA. There are 15 residues in the CDR3. DNA of the CDR3: TGTGCCAGCAGCTTAGACAGGACGTATAATTCACCCCTCCACTTT. The encoded protein is CASSLDRTYNSPLHF.

Regarding this clone: Additional DNA sequences in this sample encode the identical CDR3. The gene calls are TRBV18 and TRBJ2-7; 9 nucleotides line up with TRBD1. With 3 bases clipped from V and 6 bases from J, the junction kept 3 bases outside the gene matches. The CDR3 consists of 13 residues. Looked up from germline, CDR1 is KGHSH and CDR2 is LQKENI. The CDR3 here is CASSPGQGSEQYF. CDR3 nucleotide sequence: TGTGCCAGCTCACCGGGACAGGGCAGCGAGCAGTACTTC.

The chain recombines TRBV6-1 with TRBJ1-2; maybe TRBD1 (6 bases). V lost 1 base and J lost 3, with 9 bases in between. The CDR3 contains 14 residues. Germline assignment: CDR1 MNHNS and CDR2 SASEGT. The CDR3 loop is CASSEGGLDYGYTF. In DNA, the CDR3 is TGTGCCAGCAGTGAAGGGGGGCTGGACTATGGCTACACCTTC.

The J gene is TRBJ2-1, the V gene TRBV9; TRBD2 matches 12 bases. The CDR3 runs to 16 residues. Germline CDR1 is SGDLS and CDR2 is YYNGEE. V trimming: 5 bases; J trimming: 4 bases; junction bases outside the gene matches: 7. The CDR3 sequence: CASSRGLAGTYNEQFF. For the CDR3, the DNA is TGTGCCAGCAGTCGAGGACTAGCGGGGACTTACAATGAGCAGTTCTTC.

The rearrangement links TRBV27 to TRBJ1-6, with 7 nucleotides matching TRBD1. Germline CDR1 MNHEY, CDR2 SMNVEV (reference sequence). Trimming at V came to 5 bases and at J to 7 bases, leaving 8 bases not matched to a gene. CDR3 length: 15 amino acids. The CDR3 protein is CASSKDRVGNSPLHF. In DNA, the CDR3 is TGTGCCAGCAGTAAAGACAGGGTTGGGAATTCACCCCTCCACTTT.

The chain joins TRBV29-1 to TRBJ2-3; 8 nucleotides match TRBD1. The CDR3 is 14 residues long. Germline CDR1 reads SQVTM; CDR2 reads ANQGSEA. J was trimmed by 2 bases and V by 5 bases; bases with no gene match: 6. The CDR3 protein is CSVLGTGDTDTQYF. CDR3 coding DNA: TGCAGCGTTTTAGGGACAGGAGACACAGATACGCAGTATTTT.